These 22 T cell receptor beta chains came from one sample sequenced in a study of blood T cell repertoires in COVID-19. The data were produced by immunoSEQ multiplex PCR, yet TCRdb's version contains in-frame clones alone and is incomplete. The data contain 150,000 to 200,000 clones, 87% of them seen just once; the ten biggest clones take up 1.6%. The material sequenced was peripheral blood. These receptors came from a woman in her forties or fifties with acute or convalescent COVID-19.

The chain is built from TRBV6-5 and TRBJ2-3; D is ambiguous. The ends were cut back, 0 bases at V and 7 bases at J, with 5 bases in the middle. The CDR3 runs to 12 residues. Germline CDR1 and CDR2: MNHEY and SVGAGI. The CDR3 loop reads CASSYSSNTQYF. The CDR3 DNA is TGTGCCAGCAGTTACTCGAGCAATACGCAGTATTTT.

The J gene is TRBJ2-1, the V gene TRBV7-2; 10 bases match TRBD2. Losses at the gene ends were 0 bases for V and 9 bases for J; bases not matched to a gene: 2. The CDR3 is 14 residues long. CDR1 and CDR2 from the germline V gene are SGHTA and FQGNSA. For the CDR3, the DNA is TGTGCCAGCAGCTTAGCAGCGGGAGGGGGTGAGCAGTTCTTC. This gives the protein CASSLAAGGGEQFF.

This chain joins TRBV7-2 and TRBJ1-5; weak D call: TRBD1 (6 bases). CDR1 is SGHTA and CDR2 is FQGNSA in the germline V gene. Trimming left V 1 base short and J 6 bases short, with 13 bases between. There are 15 residues in the CDR3. The CDR3 bases are TGTGCCAGCAGCTTAGAAGGGGGACAACGTCAGCCCCAGCATTTT. It codes for CASSLEGGQRQPQHF.

V usage is TRBV5-6 and J usage is TRBJ2-2, with TRBD2 matching 13 bases. V lost 4 bases, J lost 3 bases, and 9 bases stayed unmatched. Germline V lookup: CDR1 SGHDT, CDR2 YYEEEE. The CDR3 sequence is 18 residues long. For the CDR3, the DNA is TGTGCCAGCAGCCCGGGGACTAGCGGGATTATCTACACCGGGGAGCTGTTTTTT. It codes for CASSPGTSGIIYTGELFF.

The chain is built from TRBV11-3 and TRBJ2-7; D might be TRBD1 (6 bases). Looked up from germline, CDR1 is SGHNT and CDR2 is YENEEA. The CDR3 sequence is 16 residues long. Trimming took 1 base from V and 5 from J, leaving 18 bases between them. In DNA, the CDR3 is TGTGCCAGCAGCTTAGGTCCGCAGGGGATGTACGACGAGCAGTACTTC. This codes for CASSLGPQGMYDEQYF. Full variable domain (missing parts from reference TRBV11-3 and TRBJ2-7): EAGVVQSPRYKIIEKKQPVAFWCNPISGHNTLYWYLQNLGQGPELLIRYENEEAVDDSQLPKDRFSAERLKGVDSTLKIQPAELGDSAVYLCASSLGPQGMYDEQYFGPGTRLTVT.

This chain links TRBV2 with TRBJ2-5, with a weak D call TRBD2 (5 bases). This CDR3 has 12 amino acids. V shed 6 bases and J shed 4 bases, with 9 bases lying between them. Germline CDR1 SNHLY, CDR2 FYNNEI. CDR3 coding DNA: TGTGCCAGCAGGGGAGCGTCAGAGACCCAGTACTTC. This gives the protein CASRGASETQYF.

The gene calls are TRBV4-2 and TRBJ2-1, with 9 positions matching TRBD1. With 0 bases clipped from V and 5 bases from J, the junction kept 8 bases outside the gene matches. The length of the CDR3 is 17 residues. Germline lookup yields CDR1 LGHNA and CDR2 YNFKEQ. The CDR3 DNA reads TGTGCCAGCAGCCAAGATTGGGGGGGGACAGGGAACAATGAGCAGTTCTTC. Translating it yields CASSQDWGGTGNNEQFF.

The chain combines TRBV4-3 with TRBJ1-2, with D unclear. Between the trimmed V and J ends, which lost 0 bases and 5 bases, there was a span of 16 bases. CDR1 and CDR2 from the germline V gene are LGHNA and YSLEER. This CDR3 contains 16 residues. CDR3 bases: TGCGCCAGCAGCCAAGAAGTGGACTATCTCGGATATGGCTACACCTTC. Its translation: CASSQEVDYLGYGYTF.

This clone is a singleton in its sample. The chain joins TRBV12-3 or TRBV12-4 to TRBJ1-5, with D perhaps TRBD1 (6 bases). V was trimmed by 3 bases and J by 7 bases, leaving 10 bases between them. CDR3 length: 13 residues. CDR3 in amino acids: CASSFRGGQPQHF. The CDR3 nucleotides read TGTGCCAGCAGTTTCAGGGGTGGGCAGCCCCAGCATTTT.

This rearrangement joins TRBV5-1 to TRBJ2-1, with D possibly being TRBD1 (5 bases). CDR1 is SGHRS and CDR2 is YFSETQ in the germline V gene. V gave up 3 bases and J gave up 0 bases, with 10 bases separating them. The CDR3 totals 15 residues. The DNA of the CDR3 is TGCGCCAGCAGCTCCCAGGGATACTCCTACAATGAGCAGTTCTTC. As protein: CASSSQGYSYNEQFF.

V is TRBV9 and J is TRBJ2-2, with 7 bases aligning to TRBD2. The CDR3 is 15 amino acids. V was pared by 2 bases and J by 3 bases, with 4 bases of the junction left unmatched. CDR1 and CDR2 from the germline V gene are SGDLS and YYNGEE. In DNA form, the CDR3 reads TGTGCCAGCAGCGTCCGGGACTACGACACCGGGGAGCTGTTTTTT. It specifies CASSVRDYDTGELFF.

This clone was recorded once. This rearrangement joins TRBV7-2 to TRBJ1-3; D not resolved. V was trimmed by 0 bases and J by 7 bases, leaving 13 bases between them. This CDR3 has 15 residues. The V gene's germline CDR1 is SGHTA and CDR2 FQGNSA. CDR3 DNA: TGTGCCAGCAGCTTAGCCAGCGTCTCTAGGAACACCATATATTTT. This translates into CASSLASVSRNTIYF.

A few counts support this clone. The chain uses TRBV7-2 and TRBJ1-4; perhaps TRBD1 as D (6 bases). Trimming took 7 bases from V and 0 from J, leaving 15 bases between them. Germline lookup yields CDR1 SGHTA and CDR2 FQGNSA. This CDR3 region has 16 residues. The CDR3 is CASTFRDTSTNEKLFF. The CDR3 bases are TGTGCCAGCACCTTCCGGGACACATCAACTAATGAAAAACTGTTTTTT.

The V and J genes are TRBV7-2 and TRBJ2-5, with 8 bases that match TRBD2. The J segment lost 5 bases and the V segment lost 2 bases, leaving 7 bases of the junction unmatched. This CDR3 is built from 15 residues. Looked up from germline, CDR1 is SGHTA and CDR2 is FQGNSA. CDR3 protein: CASSLIPSGSETQYF. The CDR3 nucleotides are TGTGCCAGCAGCTTAATCCCTAGCGGGTCCGAGACCCAGTACTTC.

The J gene is TRBJ2-6, the V gene TRBV4-3; 7 bases agree with TRBD2. The V and J ends lost 1 base and 0 bases, in that order; junction bases with no gene match: 9. This CDR3 has 19 residues. Germline values: CDR1 LGHNA, CDR2 YSLEER. This CDR3 is CASSQAAGERASGANVLTF. In DNA form, the CDR3 reads TGCGCCAGCAGCCAAGCGGCGGGGGAGAGGGCCTCTGGGGCCAACGTCCTGACTTTC.

This chain uses TRBV19 with TRBJ2-1; a weak D match, TRBD2 (5 bases). Per the germline V gene, CDR1 is LNHDA and CDR2 is SQIVND (reference sequence). Trimming took off 4 bases at V and 10 bases at J, with 8 bases between the two ends. This CDR3 is built from 11 residues. This CDR3 is CASSRLNEQFF. CDR3 nucleotides: TGTGCCAGTAGTAGACTAAACGAGCAGTTCTTC.

The chain has TRBV5-1 and TRBJ1-6; D possibly corresponds to TRBD1 (5 bases). Germline V CDR1 and CDR2: SGHRS, YFSETQ. Trimming removed 0 bases from V and 7 bases from J, with 5 bases in between. The CDR3 length is 13 residues. DNA of the CDR3: TGCGCCAGCAGCTTGGAGGGGAATTCACCCCTCCACTTT. It yields the protein CASSLEGNSPLHF.

V and J are TRBV7-2 and TRBJ2-1; 10 bases map to TRBD2. The germline CDR1 and CDR2 sequences are SGHTA and FQGNSA. This CDR3 has 18 residues. Trimming at V came to 0 bases and at J to 7 bases, leaving 12 bases not matched to a gene. The CDR3 loop is CASSLASPRLAGGNEQFF. The CDR3 DNA sequence: TGTGCCAGCAGCTTAGCTAGTCCGCGACTAGCGGGTGGGAATGAGCAGTTCTTC. Using reference TRBV7-2 and TRBJ2-1 for the parts outside the CDR3, the full variable domain is GAGVSQSPSNKVTEKGKDVELRCDPISGHTALYWYRQSLGQGLEFLIYFQGNSAPDKSGLPSDRFSAERTGGSVSTLTIQRTQQEDSAVYLCASSLASPRLAGGNEQFFGPGTRLTVL.

The chain employs TRBV9 and TRBJ2-2; D remains unclear. Germline lookup yields CDR1 SGDLS and CDR2 YYNGEE. The ends were cut back, 1 base at V and 7 bases at J, with 8 bases in the middle. CDR3 length equals 13 residues. CDR3 sequence: CASSVLSVGELFF. CDR3 DNA sequence: TGTGCCAGCAGCGTATTGAGTGTCGGGGAGCTGTTTTTT. The full variable domain, rest sourced from reference TRBV9 and TRBJ2-2, is DSGVTQTPKHLITATGQRVTLRCSPRSGDLSVYWYQQSLDQGLQFLIQYYNGEERAKGNILERFSAQQFPDLHSELNLSSLELGDSALYFCASSVLSVGELFFGEGSRLTVL.

The chain combines TRBV9 with TRBJ1-1; 7 nucleotides align to TRBD1. V shed 4 bases, J shed 4 bases, and the junction held 7 bases outside the gene matches. Per germline, CDR1 SGDLS and CDR2 YYNGEE. This CDR3 region has 14 residues. The CDR3, as DNA: TGTGCCAGCAGCCTACAGGGGATGGGCACTGAAGCTTTCTTT. Translation: CASSLQGMGTEAFF.

V is TRBV19 and J is TRBJ2-5, with 7 bases aligning to TRBD2. Unmatched junction bases numbered 8, after V lost 4 bases and J lost 6 bases. Germline V gene lookup returns CDR1 LNHDA and CDR2 SQIVND (reference sequence). The CDR3 is 14 amino acids. The CDR3 sequence is CASSTWEGTKTQYF. CDR3 sequence (DNA): TGTGCCAGTAGTACCTGGGAGGGGACGAAGACCCAGTACTTC. Full variable domain (missing parts from reference TRBV19 and TRBJ2-5): DGGITQSPKYLFRKEGQNVTLSCEQNLNHDAMYWYRQDPGQGLRLIYYSQIVNDFQKGDIAEGYSVSREKKESFPLTVTSAQKNPTAFYLCASSTWEGTKTQYFGPGTRLLVL.

The gene calls are TRBV11-2 and TRBJ2-5, with a possible D match to TRBD2 (6 bases). V gave up 5 bases and J gave up 5 bases, with 15 bases separating them. The CDR3 is 14 amino acids. Germline V gene data show CDR1 as SGHAT and CDR2 as FQNNGV. CDR3 protein: CASSPRLVRETQYF. The CDR3 DNA follows: TGTGCCAGCAGCCCTAGACTAGTTCGGGAGACCCAGTACTTC.